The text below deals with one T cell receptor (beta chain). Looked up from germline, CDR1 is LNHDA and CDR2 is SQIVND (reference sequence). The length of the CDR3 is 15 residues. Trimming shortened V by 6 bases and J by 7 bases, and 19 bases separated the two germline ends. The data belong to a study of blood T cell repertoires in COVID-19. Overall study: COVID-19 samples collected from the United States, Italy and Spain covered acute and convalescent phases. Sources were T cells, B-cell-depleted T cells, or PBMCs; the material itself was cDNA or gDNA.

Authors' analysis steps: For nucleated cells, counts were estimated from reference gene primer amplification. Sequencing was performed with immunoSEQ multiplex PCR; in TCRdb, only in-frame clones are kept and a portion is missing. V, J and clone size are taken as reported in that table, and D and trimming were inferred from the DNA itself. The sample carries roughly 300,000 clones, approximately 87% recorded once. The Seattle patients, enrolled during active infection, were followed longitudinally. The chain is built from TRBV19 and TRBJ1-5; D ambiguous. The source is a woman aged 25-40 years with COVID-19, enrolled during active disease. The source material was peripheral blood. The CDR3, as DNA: TGTGCCAGTAGAAGGCCGGAGAGGGCGGGACAGCCCCAGCATTTT. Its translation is CASRRPERAGQPQHF. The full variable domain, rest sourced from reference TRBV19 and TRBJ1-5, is DGGITQSPKYLFRKEGQNVTLSCEQNLNHDAMYWYRQDPGQGLRLIYYSQIVNDFQKGDIAEGYSVSREKKESFPLTVTSAQKNPTAFYLCASRRPERAGQPQHFGDGTRLSIL.